The clone carrying this T cell receptor beta chain came up a few times. CDR1 is SNHLY, CDR2 FYNNEI, per germline. J lost 4 bases, V lost 7 bases, and 7 bases had no gene match. This CDR3 spans 14 amino acids. As originally analysed: Estimates of nucleated cell counts were drawn from the amplification of reference gene primers. Data came from immunoSEQ multiplex PCR; TCRdb stores just in-frame clones and leaves some out. Clone size and V and J calls were adopted from that table, with D and trimming inferred from the DNA. In the table there are fewer than 200,000 clones, about 88% of which are singletons. These data originate in a study of blood T cell repertoires in COVID-19. About the study: Sources were T cells, B-cell-depleted T cells, or PBMCs; the material itself was cDNA or gDNA.

J is TRBJ1-1 and V is TRBV2, with TRBD1 matching 9 bases. This receptor was obtained from a man aged 60-69 years with acute or convalescent COVID-19. The sequenced sample consisted of peripheral blood. In nucleotides, the CDR3 is TGTGCCAGCACCGGGACAGGGCTGGGCACTGAAGCTTTCTTT. Translated, it gives CASTGTGLGTEAFF.